This TCR beta chain appears in the sequencing data of a study of T-cell reconstitution after alpha-beta-depleted transplantation in children. The CDR3 covers 12 residues. Trimming removed 6 bases at V and 3 bases at J, with 8 bases between. Germline loops: CDR1 ENHRY, CDR2 SYGVKD. This clonotype was found many times. For TCRbeta, the library was prepared with unique molecular identifiers. TCRdb fed the PCR reads into MiXCR, producing one record per CDR3 protein. The data contain roughly 220,000 distinct CDR3 sequences, 9.7% of them singletons. The receptor was isolated from a human donor who donated a stem cell graft to a child with SCID. Sequencing was performed on PBMCs from the stem cell graft donor, taken from the stem cell graft. The V and J genes are TRBV10-3 and TRBJ1-1, with D possibly matching TRBD1 (6 bases). The CDR3 protein is CAIRGGDTEAFF. CDR3 in DNA: TGTGCCATCAGAGGGGGGGACACTGAAGCTTTCTTT.